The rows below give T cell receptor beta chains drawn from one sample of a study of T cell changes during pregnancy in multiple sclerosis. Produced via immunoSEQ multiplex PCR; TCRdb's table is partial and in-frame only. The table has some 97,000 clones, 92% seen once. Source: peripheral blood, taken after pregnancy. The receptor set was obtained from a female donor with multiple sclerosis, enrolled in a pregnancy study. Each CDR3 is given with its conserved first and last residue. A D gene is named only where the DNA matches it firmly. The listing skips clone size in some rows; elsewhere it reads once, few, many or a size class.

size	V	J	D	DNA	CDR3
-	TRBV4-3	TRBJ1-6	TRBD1	TGCGCCAGCAGCCAGAATTTACAGGGGTTACGGAATTCACCCCTCCACTTT	CASSQNLQGLRNSPLHF
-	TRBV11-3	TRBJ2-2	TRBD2	TGTGCCAGCAGCTCCCCCCTCCTAGCGGGAACCACCGGGGAGCTGTTTTTT	CASSSPLLAGTTGELFF
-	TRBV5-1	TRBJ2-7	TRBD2	TGCGCCAGCAGCTTGGGGACTAGCGGGAGCTACGAGCAGTACTTC	CASSLGTSGSYEQYF
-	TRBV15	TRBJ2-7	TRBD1	TGTGCCACCAGCAGAGGGACAGGGTACGAGCAGTACTTC	CATSRGTGYEQYF
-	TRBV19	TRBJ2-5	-	TGTGCCAGTAGTATTGCCCTGAGCAGGGTAGGACAAGAGACCCAGTACTTC	CASSIALSRVGQETQYF
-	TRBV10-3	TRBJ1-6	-	TGTGCCATCAGTGAGTCACAAAACTCACCCCTCCACTTT	CAISESQNSPLHF
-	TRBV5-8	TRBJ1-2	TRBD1	TGTGCCAGCAGGAAACCGGGACAGGGCATCTCTGGCTACACCTTC	CASRKPGQGISGYTF
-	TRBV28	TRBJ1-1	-	TGTGCCAGCAGTTCCCCGGGTAAAACTGAAGCTTTCTTT	CASSSPGKTEAFF
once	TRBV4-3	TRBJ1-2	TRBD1	TGCGCCAGCAGCCAAGACGGGACAGGCGATACAAGCTATGGCTACACCTTC	CASSQDGTGDTSYGYTF
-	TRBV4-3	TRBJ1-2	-	TGCGCCAGCAGCCAAGAGACTGGCTATGGCTACACCTTC	CASSQETGYGYTF
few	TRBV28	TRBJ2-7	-	TGTGCCAGCAGTTTTCGGGGTGGCGAGCAGTACTTC	CASSFRGGEQYF
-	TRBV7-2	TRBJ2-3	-	TGTGCCAGCAGCCCCCCGACAGATACGCAGTATTTT	CASSPPTDTQYF
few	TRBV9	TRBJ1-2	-	TGTGCCAGCAGCGTACGGAACTATGGCTACACCTTC	CASSVRNYGYTF
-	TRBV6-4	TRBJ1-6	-	TGTGCCAGCAGTGACAGGGAGGGATCACCCCTCCACTTT	CASSDREGSPLHF
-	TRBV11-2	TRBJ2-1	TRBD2	TGTGCCAGCAGCTTAGCTAGCGGGATCTCCTACAATGAGCAGTTCTTC	CASSLASGISYNEQFF
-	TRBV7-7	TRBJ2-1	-	TGTGCTAGCAGCCGTCAGGGGTCAGGAGTGGATGAGCAGTTCTTC	CASSRQGSGVDEQFF
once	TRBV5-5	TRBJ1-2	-	TGTGCCAGCAGCTTGGGGCAGGGAGGAGGCTACACCTTC	CASSLGQGGGYTF
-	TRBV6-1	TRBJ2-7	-	TGTGCCAGCAGTGAATTGAGTAGCGGCCTCTACGAGCAGTACTTC	CASSELSSGLYEQYF
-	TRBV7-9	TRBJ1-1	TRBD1	TGTGCCAGCAGTACACTTAGGGGACAGGATCGGAGGAACACTGAAGCTTTCTTT	CASSTLRGQDRRNTEAFF
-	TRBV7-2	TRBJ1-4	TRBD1	TGTGCCAGCAGCTTGGGGACAGACCTGAGGGAAAAACTGTTTTTT	CASSLGTDLREKLFF
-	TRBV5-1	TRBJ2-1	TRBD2	TGCGCCAGCAGCGGAAGCGGGGGCTCCTACAATGAGCAGTTCTTC	CASSGSGGSYNEQFF
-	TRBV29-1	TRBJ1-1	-	TGCAGCGTTTCACAGGGAGGGACTGAAGCTTTCTTT	CSVSQGGTEAFF
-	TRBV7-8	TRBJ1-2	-	TGTGCCAGCAGCCGTACAGAAACCTATGGCTACACCTTC	CASSRTETYGYTF
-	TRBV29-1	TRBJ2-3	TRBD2	TGCAGCGTTGAGAGGCTAGCGGGAGCAAGAGATACGCAGTATTTT	CSVERLAGARDTQYF
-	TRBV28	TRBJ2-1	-	TGTGCCAGCAGTCTCACCTCGGGACTCCGCTCCTACAATGAGCAGTTCTTC	CASSLTSGLRSYNEQFF
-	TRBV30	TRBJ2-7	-	TGTGCCTGGAGTGTGACCAGGCTCAACGAGCAGTACTTC	CAWSVTRLNEQYF
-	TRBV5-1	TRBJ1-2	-	TGCGCCAGCAGCTTGGGAGGGTTCTATGGCTACACCTTC	CASSLGGFYGYTF
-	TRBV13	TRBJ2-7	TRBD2	TGTGCCAGCAGCCCGACCCCCGAGTTGCTAGCGGGACCATACACAACATACGAGCAGTACTTC	CASSPTPELLAGPYTTYEQYF
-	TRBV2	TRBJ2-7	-	TGTGCCAGCAAGGCGGGGCCATCCTACGAGCAGTACTTC	CASKAGPSYEQYF
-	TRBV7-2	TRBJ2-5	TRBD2	TGTGCCAGCAGCCCTAGCGGGGGGGCCGGGGAGACCCAGTACTTC	CASSPSGGAGETQYF
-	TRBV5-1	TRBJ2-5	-	TGCGCCAGCAGCCACCAGGACAGCAGCTTCCAAGAGACCCAGTACTTC	CASSHQDSSFQETQYF
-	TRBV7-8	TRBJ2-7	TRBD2	TGTGCCAGCAGCTTTCTAGCGGGAAGCTACGAGCAGTACTTC	CASSFLAGSYEQYF
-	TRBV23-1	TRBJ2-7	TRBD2	TGCGCCAGCAGTCAACCTAGCGGGAGAAGTCACGAGCAGTACTTC	CASSQPSGRSHEQYF
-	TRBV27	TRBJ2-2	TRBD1	TGTGCCATTCGGAGACAGGGGAGTACCGGGGAGCTGTTTTTT	CAIRRQGSTGELFF
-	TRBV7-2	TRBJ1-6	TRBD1	TGTGCCAGCAGCCTGGCGGGACAGGGGACGTCACCCCTCCACTTT	CASSLAGQGTSPLHF
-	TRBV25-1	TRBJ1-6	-	TGTGCCAGCAGTGTGCAGGCGTATAATTCACCCCTCCACTTT	CASSVQAYNSPLHF
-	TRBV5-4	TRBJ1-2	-	TGTGCCAGCAGCTCGAAGAGTCCAAACTATGGCTACACCTTC	CASSSKSPNYGYTF
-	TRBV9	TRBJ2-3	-	TGTGCCAGCAGCGTACGTGGCGGTAGTACAGATACGCAGTATTTT	CASSVRGGSTDTQYF
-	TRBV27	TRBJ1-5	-	TGTGCCAGCAGGCAACGACGGGATAGCAATCAGCCCCAGCATTTT	CASRQRRDSNQPQHF
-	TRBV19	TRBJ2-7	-	TGTGCCAGTAGTTTACAGCTGTACTACGAGCAGTACTTC	CASSLQLYYEQYF
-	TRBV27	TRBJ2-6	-	TGTGCCAGCAGTCCCATCGACAGTGATTCTGGGGCCAACGTCCTGACTTTC	CASSPIDSDSGANVLTF
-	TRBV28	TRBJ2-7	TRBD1	TGTGCCAGCAGCCGCGACAGGGGGCGAGATACGTCCTACGAGCAGTACTTC	CASSRDRGRDTSYEQYF
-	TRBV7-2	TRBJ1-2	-	TGTGCCAGCAGCTTCGAGGCCAGGGCAAACTATGGCTACACCTTC	CASSFEARANYGYTF